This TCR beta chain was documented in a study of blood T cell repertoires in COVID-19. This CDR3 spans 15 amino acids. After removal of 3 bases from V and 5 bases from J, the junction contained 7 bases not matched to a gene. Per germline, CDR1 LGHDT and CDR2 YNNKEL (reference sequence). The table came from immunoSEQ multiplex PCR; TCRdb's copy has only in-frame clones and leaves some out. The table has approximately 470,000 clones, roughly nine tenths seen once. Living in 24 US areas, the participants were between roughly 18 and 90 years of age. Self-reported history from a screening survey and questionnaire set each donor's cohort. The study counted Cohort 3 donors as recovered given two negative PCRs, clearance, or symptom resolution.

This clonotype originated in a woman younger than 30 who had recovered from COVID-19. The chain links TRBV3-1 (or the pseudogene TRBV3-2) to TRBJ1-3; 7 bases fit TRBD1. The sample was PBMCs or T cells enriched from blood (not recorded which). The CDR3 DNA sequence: TGTGCCAGCAGCCAGGCCCGACAGGGCAGAAACACCATATATTTT. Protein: CASSQARQGRNTIYF.